The entry below describes one TCR beta chain. This sample is part of a study of metastatic and nonmetastatic thyroid tumors. Study in general: It was across blood and tumor or nodule tissue from malignant and benign thyroid patients that repertoires were compared.

Germline CDR1 and CDR2: DFQATT and SNEGSKA (reference sequence). This CDR3 contains 13 residues. The J segment lost 3 bases and the V segment lost 1 base, leaving 3 bases of the junction unmatched. TCRdb called clones again from the PCR reads with MiXCR. The sample consists of some 11,000 clones, under 25% of them appearing once. Thyroid surgery took place with no prior treatment in any patient. The specimen sequenced was adjacent normal tissue. This chain connects TRBV20-1 to TRBJ2-7; TRBD2 aligns across 7 bases. The TCR was taken from a female donor with papillary thyroid cancer or a benign thyroid nodule (not recorded which). Some clones in this sample may be carry-over from other donors' samples. CDR3 region: CSARGLAVYEQYF. The CDR3, as DNA: TGCAGTGCTAGAGGCCTAGCGGTCTACGAGCAGTACTTC.